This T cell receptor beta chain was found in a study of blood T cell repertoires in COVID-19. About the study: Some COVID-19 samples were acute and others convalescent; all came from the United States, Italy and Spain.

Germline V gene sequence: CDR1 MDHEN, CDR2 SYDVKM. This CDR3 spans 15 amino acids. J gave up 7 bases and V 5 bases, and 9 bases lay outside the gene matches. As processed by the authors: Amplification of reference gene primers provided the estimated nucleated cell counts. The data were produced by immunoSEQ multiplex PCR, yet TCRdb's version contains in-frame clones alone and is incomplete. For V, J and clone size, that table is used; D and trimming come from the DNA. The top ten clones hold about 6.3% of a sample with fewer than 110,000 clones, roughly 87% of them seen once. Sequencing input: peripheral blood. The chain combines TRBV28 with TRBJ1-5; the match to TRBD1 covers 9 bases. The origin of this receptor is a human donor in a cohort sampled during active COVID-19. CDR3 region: CASSGTGPTEQPQHF. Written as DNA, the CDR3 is TGTGCCAGCAGTGGGACAGGGCCCACGGAGCAGCCCCAGCATTTT.